This T cell receptor (beta chain) was recovered during a study of T cells in Graves' hyperthyroidism and ophthalmopathy. Amplified TCR beta CDR3 regions derived from RNA transcripts. HTBI primers were employed in a first-round RT-PCR of the TCR CDR3. One entry per CDR3 protein results from TCRdb running MiXCR on the multiplex PCR reads. The sample has about 59,000 distinct CDR3 sequences, roughly 50% seen once; the top ten hold 2.5% to 3.5%. The germline gives CDR1 DFQATT, CDR2 SNEGSKA (reference sequence). The ends lost 2 bases at V and 11 bases at J; junction bases unmatched: 22. The CDR3 has 18 amino acids. Points on this clonotype: Its antigen is not known.

Notes on the study in general: Ophthalmopathy, which appeared later, was predicted by the model a median approximately six months before onset. Blood also held most thyroid clonotypes expanded beyond 0.001.

Researchers barred patients who had uncontrolled infection, other autoimmune disease, pregnancy or lactation. Fresh 10 ml peripheral blood yielded PBMCs. This clonotype was sampled from a woman aged 60-75 years with Graves' ophthalmopathy. The sample was blood. The chain uses TRBV20-1 and TRBJ2-3, with 10 nucleotides matching TRBD2. CDR3 DNA: TGCAGTGCTAGATCCCCCCAGGGGCTAGCGGGAGATTACGGTGAGCAGTATTTT. Its protein product is CSARSPQGLAGDYGEQYF.